Sequencing of this TCR beta chain was carried out in a study of naive and memory T cell subsets. Blood and skin TCR RNA was reverse transcribed with alpha and beta constant primers. MiXCR, applied by TCRdb to the 5' RACE reads, yields one record per CDR3 protein. Among approximately 22,000 distinct CDR3 sequences, about 4.4% were seen once, and the ten largest hold approximately 7.8%. This clonotype was picked up many times. RNA was extracted from approximately 2.4 ml of whole blood of healthy adults. The sequence was collected from a male donor in good health.

The CDR3 DNA reads as TGCAGTGCTAGAGAAGAACTGGGGGGCGACGCGGGCGAGCAGTACTTC. Protein sequence: CSAREELGGDAGEQYF. This chain uses TRBV20-1 with TRBJ2-7, with D perhaps being TRBD1 or TRBD2 (6 bases each). CDR1 is DFQATT, CDR2 SNEGSKA, per germline (reference sequence). The CDR3 consists of 16 residues. Trimming stripped 0 bases from V and 6 bases from J, with 21 bases between.